This note documents a single T cell receptor (beta chain) sequence. The antigen is not known. The germline V and J ends were trimmed by 6 bases and 7 bases, with 16 bases remaining between them. Germline V gives CDR1 MDHEN, CDR2 SYDVKM. The CDR3 is 14 residues long. The table came from immunoSEQ multiplex PCR; TCRdb's copy has only in-frame clones and leaves some out. The sample has about 140,000 clones, around 90% seen once. The data were obtained in a study of T cell responses to AZD1222 COVID-19 vaccine. Study findings and constraints: Nearly half of spike-specific TCRs reportedly target variant regions that are unmutated in the B.1.351 and B.1.1.7 variants. With dominance at 160-218 and 743-854, vaccine-associated CD4 TCRs spanned spike.

This clonotype originated in an adult in good health. The sequencing here drew on peripheral blood, taken on day 0 of AZD1222 vaccination. The chain is built from TRBV28 and TRBJ1-5; D is unresolved. CDR3 loop: CASRSIEGLQPQHF. CDR3 bases: TGTGCCAGCAGGTCCATAGAAGGATTGCAGCCCCAGCATTTT.